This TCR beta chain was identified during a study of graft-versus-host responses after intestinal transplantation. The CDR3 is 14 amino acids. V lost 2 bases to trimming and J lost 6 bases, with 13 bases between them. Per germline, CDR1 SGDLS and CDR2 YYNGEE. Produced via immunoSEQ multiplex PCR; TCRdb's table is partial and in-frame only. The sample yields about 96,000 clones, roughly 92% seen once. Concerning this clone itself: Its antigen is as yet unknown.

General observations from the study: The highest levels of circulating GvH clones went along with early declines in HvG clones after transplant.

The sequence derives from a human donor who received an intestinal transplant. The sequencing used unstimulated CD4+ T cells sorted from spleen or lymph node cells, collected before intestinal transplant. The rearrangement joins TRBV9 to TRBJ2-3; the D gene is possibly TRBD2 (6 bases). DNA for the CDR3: TGTGCCAGCAGCGTTACGGGAGTCGCGGATACGCAGTATTTT. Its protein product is CASSVTGVADTQYF.